Listed below are T cell receptor beta chains from one sample, sequenced in a study of blood T cells in healthy people across ages. Each CDR3 protein is one row after TCRdb ran MiXCR on the 5' RACE reads. The table lists around 1.5 million distinct CDR3 sequences, approximately 60% of them singletons. Specimen: blood. The receptors here all came from a man in his late teens or twenties in good health. Both conserved end residues are part of each CDR3. A D gene is named only where the DNA matches it firmly. Expanded clones are given a class, and other clones once, few, many or no size at all.

j_gene | len | abundance | d_gene | v_gene | CDR3aa | CDR3nt
TRBJ1-1 | 12 | - | - | TRBV11-2 | CASITTDTEAFF | TGTGCCAGCATCACTACCGACACTGAAGCTTTCTTT
TRBJ1-1 | 16 | once | - | TRBV3-1 | CASSQVSGDTNTEAFF | TGTGCCAGCAGCCAAGTTAGTGGGGACACGAACACTGAAGCTTTCTTT
TRBJ1-4 | 18 | - | TRBD1 | TRBV7-9 | CASRPPPGTGRDNEKLFF | TGTGCCAGCAGGCCCCCACCCGGGACAGGGCGGGATAATGAAAAACTGTTTTTT
TRBJ2-1 | 15 | - | TRBD1 | TRBV7-6 | CASSLAGDRFDEQFF | TGTGCCAGCAGCTTAGCAGGGGACAGGTTCGATGAGCAGTTCTTC
TRBJ2-7 | 14 | few | - | TRBV4-3 | CARNSRGGSYEQYF | TGCGCCAGAAATTCAAGGGGGGGCTCCTACGAGCAGTACTTC
TRBJ2-3 | 15 | - | - | TRBV6-2/TRBV6-3 | CASSYPEGLPDTQYF | TGTGCCAGCAGTTACCCCGAAGGGCTTCCAGATACGCAGTATTTT
TRBJ2-6 | 15 | many | - | TRBV7-2 | CASSSPSSGANVLTF | TGTGCCAGCAGCTCGCCCTCCTCTGGGGCCAACGTCCTGACTTTC
TRBJ1-4 | 14 | - | TRBD1 | TRBV7-6 | CASRPTGGSEKLFF | TGTGCCAGCAGGCCTACAGGGGGAAGTGAAAAACTGTTTTTT
TRBJ1-4 | 14 | - | - | TRBV6-5 | CASSPRAAVVKLFF | TGTGCCAGCAGCCCCAGAGCGGCAGTCGTAAAACTGTTTTTT
TRBJ1-6 | 16 | - | - | TRBV21-1 | CASSTRRWDSNSPLHF | TGTGCCAGCAGCACCAGAAGGTGGGACAGCAATTCACCCCTCCACTTT
TRBJ2-1 | 14 | - | - | TRBV24-1 | CATSPGSRYNEQFF | TGTGCCACCAGCCCCGGGAGCAGATACAATGAGCAGTTCTTC
TRBJ2-3 | 18 | - | TRBD2 | TRBV3-1 | CASSRISSAGLATDTQYF | TGTGCCAGCAGCCGGATTAGCAGCGCGGGACTAGCCACAGATACGCAGTATTTT
TRBJ2-2 | 16 | - | TRBD1 | TRBV5-1 | CASSPPGQRNTGELFF | TGCGCCAGCAGCCCGCCGGGACAGAGAAACACCGGGGAGCTGTTTTTT
TRBJ2-7 | 15 | - | - | TRBV12-3/TRBV12-4 | CASSPIPYSSYEQYF | TGTGCCAGCAGTCCCATACCTTACAGCTCCTACGAGCAGTACTTC
TRBJ1-1 | 13 | - | TRBD1 | TRBV2 | CASKGTEGTEAFF | TGTGCCAGCAAAGGGACAGAGGGGACTGAAGCTTTCTTT
TRBJ2-1 | 15 | - | - | TRBV24-1 | CATSGGPTSYSEQFF | TGTGCCACCAGCGGGGGGCCTACATCCTACAGTGAGCAGTTCTTC
TRBJ2-5 | 12 | - | - | TRBV20-1 | CSASRGNNEQYF | TGCAGTGCTTCTAGGGGTAACAATGAGCAGTACTTC
TRBJ2-2 | 16 | - | TRBD2 | TRBV6-1 | CASRLGLATSAGELFF | TGTGCCAGCAGACTGGGACTAGCAACTAGCGCCGGGGAGCTGTTTTTT
TRBJ2-7 | 14 | - | - | TRBV2 | CASILGLSSYEQYF | TGTGCCAGCATCCTGGGCCTCAGCTCCTACGAGCAGTACTTC
TRBJ2-7 | 15 | - | TRBD2 | TRBV2 | CASSGRLAVVYEQYF | TGTGCCAGCAGCGGGAGACTAGCCGTCGTCTACGAGCAGTACTTC
TRBJ2-3 | 15 | few | TRBD2 | TRBV3-1 | CASSHHSGRTDTQYF | TGTGCCAGCAGCCACCATAGCGGGAGAACAGATACGCAGTATTTT
TRBJ2-7 | 13 | few | - | TRBV20-1 | CSAPGKARYEQYF | TGCAGTGCCCCCGGGAAAGCCCGTTACGAGCAGTACTTC
TRBJ2-7 | 15 | many | TRBD2 | TRBV24-1 | CATSLRGAGNYEQYF | TGTGCCACCAGTCTGCGTGGAGCGGGGAATTACGAGCAGTACTTC
TRBJ1-5 | 15 | - | - | TRBV5-1 | CASSSGLLNNQPQHF | TGCGCCAGCAGCTCCGGACTGCTAAACAATCAGCCCCAGCATTTT
TRBJ1-2 | 14 | - | TRBD1 | TRBV6-6 | CASTQDRGNYGYTF | TGTGCCAGCACCCAGGACAGGGGAAACTATGGCTACACCTTC
TRBJ2-1 | 15 | - | - | TRBV6-1 | CASKVGRANSNEQFF | TGTGCCAGCAAGGTAGGGCGGGCAAATTCCAATGAGCAGTTCTTC
TRBJ2-3 | 13 | few | TRBD2 | TRBV29-1 | CSEESGSYDTQYF | TGCAGCGAAGAGAGCGGGAGCTATGATACGCAGTATTTT
TRBJ2-1 | 16 | - | TRBD1 | TRBV2 | CASSETGAIRYNEQFF | TGTGCCAGCAGTGAAACAGGGGCGATTAGATACAATGAGCAGTTCTTC
TRBJ2-1 | 13 | - | - | TRBV20-1 | CSARLGGQARQFF | TGCAGTGCTAGGTTAGGGGGGCAGGCAAGGCAGTTCTTC
TRBJ2-3 | 12 | - | - | TRBV4-3 | CASSQGGQQQYF | TGCGCCAGCAGCCAAGGGGGTCAGCAGCAGTATTTT
TRBJ1-6 | 15 | - | TRBD1 | TRBV7-8 | CASSLTGGDNSPLHF | TGTGCCAGCAGCTTGACAGGGGGGGATAATTCACCCCTCCACTTT
TRBJ2-5 | 14 | few | - | TRBV11-2 | CASSTLHLRETQYF | TGTGCCAGCAGCACCCTCCACCTACGGGAGACCCAGTACTTC
TRBJ1-2 | 14 | - | - | TRBV4-1 | CASSQVRGDYGYTF | TGCGCCAGCAGCCAAGTTAGGGGTGACTATGGCTACACCTTC
TRBJ2-1 | 14 | - | TRBD2 | TRBV12-3/TRBV12-4 | CASTEGLGYNEQFF | TGTGCCAGCACCGAGGGACTAGGCTACAATGAGCAGTTCTTC
TRBJ1-2 | 16 | - | TRBD1 | TRBV6-5 | CASSYGLRGQGYGYTF | TGTGCCAGCAGTTACGGATTGAGGGGGCAGGGCTATGGCTACACCTTC
TRBJ2-5 | 16 | - | TRBD1 | TRBV15 | CATSRLDRAGPETQYF | TGTGCCACCAGCAGACTGGACAGGGCGGGACCAGAGACCCAGTACTTC
TRBJ2-7 | 19 | - | TRBD2 | TRBV7-6 | CASSSKPLEGTSIIYEQYF | TGTGCCAGCAGCTCCAAACCCCTCGAGGGGACTAGCATCATATACGAGCAGTACTTC
TRBJ2-1 | 13 | - | - | TRBV9 | CASSVGYVGEQFF | TGTGCCAGCAGCGTAGGTTACGTCGGTGAGCAGTTCTTC
TRBJ2-5 | 14 | - | - | TRBV6-2/TRBV6-3 | CASSYRPPLETQYF | TGTGCCAGCAGTTACCGCCCCCCCCTGGAGACCCAGTACTTC
TRBJ2-1 | 17 | - | TRBD2 | TRBV27 | CASSLLSASGAANEQFF | TGTGCCAGCAGTCTACTATCCGCTAGCGGGGCCGCCAATGAGCAGTTCTTC
TRBJ2-1 | 15 | - | - | TRBV3-1 | CASSPDWARDNEQFF | TGTGCCAGCAGCCCAGACTGGGCTCGGGACAATGAGCAGTTCTTC
TRBJ2-5 | 15 | - | TRBD1 | TRBV10-3 | CAISETGTGKETQYF | TGTGCCATCAGTGAAACCGGGACAGGGAAGGAGACCCAGTACTTC
TRBJ2-5 | 14 | - | - | TRBV11-2 | CASSLGLTMETQYF | TGTGCCAGCAGCTTAGGGCTCACTATGGAGACCCAGTACTTC
TRBJ1-2 | 14 | - | - | TRBV12-5 | CASGPPAAWAGYTF | TGTGCTAGTGGTCCTCCGGCGGCGTGGGCTGGCTACACCTTC
TRBJ2-3 | 14 | - | - | TRBV5-5 | CASSLAQDTDTQYF | TGTGCCAGCAGCTTGGCACAGGACACAGATACGCAGTATTTT
TRBJ1-2 | 13 | - | TRBD1 | TRBV20-1 | CSAGTGGPYGYTF | TGCAGTGCTGGGACAGGGGGCCCCTATGGCTACACCTTC
TRBJ1-2 | 15 | few | TRBD1 | TRBV3-1 | CASSQEDRGGYGYTF | TGTGCCAGCAGCCAAGAGGACAGGGGAGGATATGGCTACACCTTC
TRBJ2-3 | 15 | - | - | TRBV10-3 | CAISALGESTDTQYF | TGTGCCATCAGTGCCCTGGGGGAGAGCACAGATACGCAGTATTTT
TRBJ2-5 | 13 | - | TRBD1 | TRBV20-1 | CSSYDREQETQYF | TGCAGTTCTTACGACAGGGAACAAGAGACCCAGTACTTC
TRBJ1-6 | 15 | - | - | TRBV6-5 | CASRFESQGSSPLHF | TGTGCCAGCCGGTTTGAGTCACAGGGATCCTCACCCCTCCACTTT
TRBJ2-1 | 16 | few | - | TRBV15 | CATSRDSSGSYNEQFF | TGTGCCACCAGCAGAGACTCTAGTGGGTCCTACAATGAGCAGTTCTTC
TRBJ1-6 | 15 | - | - | TRBV11-2 | CASSLGKQGLSPLHF | TGTGCCAGCAGCTTAGGAAAACAGGGACTCTCACCCCTCCACTTT
TRBJ2-2 | 14 | - | - | TRBV19 | CASSPLATTGELFF | TGTGCCAGTAGCCCCCTGGCGACCACCGGGGAGCTGTTTTTT
TRBJ2-1 | 13 | few | - | TRBV29-1 | CSVGAARYNEQFF | TGCAGCGTTGGGGCGGCAAGGTACAATGAGCAGTTCTTC
TRBJ2-7 | 15 | - | - | TRBV15 | CATRQNPGNSYEQYF | TGTGCCACCAGACAAAACCCAGGAAATTCCTACGAGCAGTACTTC
TRBJ2-3 | 15 | - | - | TRBV12-3/TRBV12-4 | CASSITQGRTDTQYF | TGTGCCAGCAGTATAACACAGGGGAGGACAGATACGCAGTATTTT
TRBJ1-1 | 16 | - | - | TRBV5-1 | CASSPGRASEWSEAFF | TGCGCCAGCAGCCCGGGGAGGGCGTCGGAGTGGTCTGAAGCTTTCTTT